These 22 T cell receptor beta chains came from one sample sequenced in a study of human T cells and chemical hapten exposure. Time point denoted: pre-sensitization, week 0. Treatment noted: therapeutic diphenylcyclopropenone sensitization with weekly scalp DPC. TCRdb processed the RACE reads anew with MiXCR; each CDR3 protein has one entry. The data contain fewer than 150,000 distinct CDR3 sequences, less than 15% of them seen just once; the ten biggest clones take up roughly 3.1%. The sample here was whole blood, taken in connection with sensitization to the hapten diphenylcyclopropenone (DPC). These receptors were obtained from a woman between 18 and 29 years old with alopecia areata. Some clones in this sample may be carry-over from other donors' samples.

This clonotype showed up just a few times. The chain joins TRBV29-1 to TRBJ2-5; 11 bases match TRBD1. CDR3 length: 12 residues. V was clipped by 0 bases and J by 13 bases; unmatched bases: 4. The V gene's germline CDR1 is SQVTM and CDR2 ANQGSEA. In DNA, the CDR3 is TGCAGCGTTGAAGATCCGGGGACAGGGGGGTACTTC. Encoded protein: CSVEDPGTGGYF.

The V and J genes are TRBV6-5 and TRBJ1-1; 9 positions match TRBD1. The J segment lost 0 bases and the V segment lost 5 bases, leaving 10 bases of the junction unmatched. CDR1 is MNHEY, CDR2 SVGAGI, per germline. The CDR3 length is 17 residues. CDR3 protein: CASSLEGDRGVNTEAFF. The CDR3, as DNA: TGTGCCAGCAGTCTCGAGGGAGACAGGGGGGTGAACACTGAAGCTTTCTTT.

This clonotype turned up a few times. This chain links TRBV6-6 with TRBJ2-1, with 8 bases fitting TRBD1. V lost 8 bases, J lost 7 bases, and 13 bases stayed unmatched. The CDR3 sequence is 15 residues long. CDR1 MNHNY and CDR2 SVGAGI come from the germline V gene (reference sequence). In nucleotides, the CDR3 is TGTGCCAGCCACCGGGCAGGGGGCTCAGGAAATGAGCAGTTCTTC. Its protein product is CASHRAGGSGNEQFF.

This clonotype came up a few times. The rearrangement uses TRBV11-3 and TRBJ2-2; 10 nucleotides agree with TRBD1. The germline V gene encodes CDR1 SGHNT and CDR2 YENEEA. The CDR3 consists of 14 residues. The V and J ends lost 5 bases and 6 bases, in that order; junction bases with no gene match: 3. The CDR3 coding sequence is TGTGCCAGCAGCCAAGGACAGGGGGCCGGGGAGCTGTTTTTT. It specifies CASSQGQGAGELFF.

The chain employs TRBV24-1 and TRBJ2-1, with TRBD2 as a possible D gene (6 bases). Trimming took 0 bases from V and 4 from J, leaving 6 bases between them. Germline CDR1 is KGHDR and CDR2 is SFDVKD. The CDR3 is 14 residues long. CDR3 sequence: CATSDLGGYNEQFF. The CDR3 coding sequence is TGTGCCACCAGTGATTTGGGAGGGTACAATGAGCAGTTCTTC.

The CDR3 sequence is CSGTPRGLAGATDTQYF. The CDR3 DNA follows: TGCAGTGGCACCCCCCGGGGTTTGGCGGGGGCCACAGATACGCAGTATTTT. This chain joins TRBV20-1 and TRBJ2-3; a weak D match, TRBD2 (7 bases). Germline loops: CDR1 DFQATT, CDR2 SNEGSKA (reference sequence). The ends were cut back, 7 bases at V and 2 bases at J, with 25 bases in the middle. The CDR3 is 17 amino acids.

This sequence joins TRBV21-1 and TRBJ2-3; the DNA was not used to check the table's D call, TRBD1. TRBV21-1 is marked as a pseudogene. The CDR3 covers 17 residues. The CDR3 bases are TGTGCCAGCAGCCAAGGAAGGGACAGGGGAGGAACAGATACGCAGTATTTT. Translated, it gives CASSQGRDRGGTDTQYF.

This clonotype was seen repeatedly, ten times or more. The CDR3 loop is CASSLGQGGYGYTF. CDR3 bases: TGTGCCAGCAGCTTAGGGCAGGGGGGCTATGGCTACACCTTC. The chain has TRBV7-2 and TRBJ1-2, with 7 bases fitting TRBD1. Germline V lookup: CDR1 SGHTA, CDR2 FQGNSA. The J segment lost 4 bases and the V segment lost 1 base, leaving 3 bases of the junction unmatched. The CDR3 has 14 amino acids. Full variable domain (rest looked up from reference TRBV7-2 and TRBJ1-2): GAGVSQSPSNKVTEKGKDVELRCDPISGHTALYWYRQSLGQGLEFLIYFQGNSAPDKSGLPSDRFSAERTGGSVSTLTIQRTQQEDSAVYLCASSLGQGGYGYTFGSGTRLTVV.

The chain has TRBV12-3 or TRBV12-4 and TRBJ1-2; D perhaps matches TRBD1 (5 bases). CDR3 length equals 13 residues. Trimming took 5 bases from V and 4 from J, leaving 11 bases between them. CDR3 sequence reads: CASSQRGRYGYTF. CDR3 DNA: TGTGCCAGCAGTCAGAGGGGACGCTATGGCTACACCTTC.

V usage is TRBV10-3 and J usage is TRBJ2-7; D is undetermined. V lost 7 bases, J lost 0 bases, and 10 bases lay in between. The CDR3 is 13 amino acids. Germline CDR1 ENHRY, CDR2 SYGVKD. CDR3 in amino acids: CAIKGPPSYEQYF. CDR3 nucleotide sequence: TGTGCCATCAAGGGTCCGCCCTCCTACGAGCAGTACTTC.

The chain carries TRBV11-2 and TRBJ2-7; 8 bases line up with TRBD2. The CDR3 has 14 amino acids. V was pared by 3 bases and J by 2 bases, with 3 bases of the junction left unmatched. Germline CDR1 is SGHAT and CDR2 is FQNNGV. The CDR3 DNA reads TGTGCCAGCAGCTTTAAGCGGGGGACCTACGAGCAGTACTTC. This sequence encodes CASSFKRGTYEQYF.

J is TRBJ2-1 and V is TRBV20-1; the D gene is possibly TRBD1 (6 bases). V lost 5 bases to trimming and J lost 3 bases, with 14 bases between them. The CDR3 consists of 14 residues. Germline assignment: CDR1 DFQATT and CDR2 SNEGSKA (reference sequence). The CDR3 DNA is TGCAGTGCTGGGCAGGGGAGAGGCTACAATGAGCAGTTCTTC. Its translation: CSAGQGRGYNEQFF.

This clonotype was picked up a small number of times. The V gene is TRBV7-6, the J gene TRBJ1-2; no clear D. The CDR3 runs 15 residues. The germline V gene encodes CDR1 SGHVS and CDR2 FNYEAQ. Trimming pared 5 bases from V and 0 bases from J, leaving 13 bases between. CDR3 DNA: TGTGCCAGCAGCCCTGGACCGCTAGCTAACTATGGCTACACCTTC. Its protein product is CASSPGPLANYGYTF.

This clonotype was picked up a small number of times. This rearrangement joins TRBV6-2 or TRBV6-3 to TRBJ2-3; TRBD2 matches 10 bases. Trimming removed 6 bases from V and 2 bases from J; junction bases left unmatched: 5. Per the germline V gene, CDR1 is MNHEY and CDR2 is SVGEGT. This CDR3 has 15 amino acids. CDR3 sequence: CASRRSGGDTDTQYF. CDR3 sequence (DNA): TGTGCCAGCAGACGAAGCGGGGGGGACACAGATACGCAGTATTTT.

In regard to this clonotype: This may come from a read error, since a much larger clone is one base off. In nucleotides, the CDR3 is TGTGCCAGCAGCTTCGGTCCATTGGTGACAGATGCGCAGTATTTT. Its protein is CASSFGPLVTDAQYF. The chain recombines TRBV11-2 with TRBJ2-3; D may be TRBD1 (5 bases). Germline assignment: CDR1 SGHAT and CDR2 FQNNGV. The CDR3 runs 15 residues. The whole variable domain, remainder taken from reference TRBV11-2 and TRBJ2-3, is EAGVAQSPRYKIIEKRQSVAFWCNPISGHATLYWYQQILGQGPKLLIQFQNNGVVDDSQLPKDRFSAERLKGVDSTLKIQPAKLEDSAVYLCASSFGPLVTDAQYFGPGTRLTVL.

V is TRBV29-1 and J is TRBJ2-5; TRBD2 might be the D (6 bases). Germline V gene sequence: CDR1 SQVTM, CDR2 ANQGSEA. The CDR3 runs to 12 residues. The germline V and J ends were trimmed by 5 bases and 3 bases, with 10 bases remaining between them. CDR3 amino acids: CSVRPGEETQYF. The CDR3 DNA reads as TGCAGCGTTAGGCCGGGGGAAGAGACCCAGTACTTC.

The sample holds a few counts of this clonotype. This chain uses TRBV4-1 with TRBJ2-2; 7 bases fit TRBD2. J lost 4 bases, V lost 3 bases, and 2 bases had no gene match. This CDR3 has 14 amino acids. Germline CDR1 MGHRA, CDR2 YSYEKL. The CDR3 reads CASSHSSGTGELFF. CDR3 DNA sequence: TGCGCCAGCAGCCACTCTAGCGGCACCGGGGAGCTGTTTTTT.

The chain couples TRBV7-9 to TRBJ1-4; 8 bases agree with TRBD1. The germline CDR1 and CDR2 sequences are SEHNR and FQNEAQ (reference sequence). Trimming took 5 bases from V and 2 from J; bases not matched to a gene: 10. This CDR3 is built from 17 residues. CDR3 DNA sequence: TGTGCCAGCAGCAGGTCCCGGGACAGGTGGACTAATGAAAAACTGTTTTTT. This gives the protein CASSRSRDRWTNEKLFF.

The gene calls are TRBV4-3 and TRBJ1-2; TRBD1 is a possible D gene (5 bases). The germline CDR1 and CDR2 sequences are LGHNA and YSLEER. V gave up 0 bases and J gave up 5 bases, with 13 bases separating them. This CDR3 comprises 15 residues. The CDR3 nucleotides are TGCGCCAGCAGCCAAGATAGTCAGGGAGTGTATGGCTACACCTTC. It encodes CASSQDSQGVYGYTF.

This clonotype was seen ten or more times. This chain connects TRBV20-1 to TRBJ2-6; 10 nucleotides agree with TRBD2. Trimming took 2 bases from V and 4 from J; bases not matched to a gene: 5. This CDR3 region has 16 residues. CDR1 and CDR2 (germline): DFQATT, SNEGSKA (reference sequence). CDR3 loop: CSARTSGVSGANVLTF. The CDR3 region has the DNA TGCAGTGCTAGAACTAGCGGGGTATCAGGGGCCAACGTCCTGACTTTC.

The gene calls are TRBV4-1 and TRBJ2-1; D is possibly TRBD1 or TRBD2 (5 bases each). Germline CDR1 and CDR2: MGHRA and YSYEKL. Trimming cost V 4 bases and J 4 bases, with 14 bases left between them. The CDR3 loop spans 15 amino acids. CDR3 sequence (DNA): TGCGCCAGCAGCCCGAGGGCAGGGCTATACAATGAGCAGTTCTTC. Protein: CASSPRAGLYNEQFF.

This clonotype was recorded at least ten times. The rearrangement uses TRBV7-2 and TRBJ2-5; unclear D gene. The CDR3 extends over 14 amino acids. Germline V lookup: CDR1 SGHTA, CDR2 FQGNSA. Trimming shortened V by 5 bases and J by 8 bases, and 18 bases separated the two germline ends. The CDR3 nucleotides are TGTGCCAGCAGCCGGACCGGGTTTGGGGAAACCCAGTACTTC. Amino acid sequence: CASSRTGFGETQYF. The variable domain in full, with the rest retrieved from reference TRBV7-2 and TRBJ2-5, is GAGVSQSPSNKVTEKGKDVELRCDPISGHTALYWYRQSLGQGLEFLIYFQGNSAPDKSGLPSDRFSAERTGGSVSTLTIQRTQQEDSAVYLCASSRTGFGETQYFGPGTRLLVL.